This T cell receptor beta chain stems from a study of blood T cells in healthy people across ages. Overall study results and limits: It was not possible, with unsorted PBMCs, to conclusively compare naive and antigen-experienced cells.

The V segment lost 5 bases and the J segment 2 bases; nucleotides outside the gene matches: 3. The CDR3 totals 16 residues. Germline lookup yields CDR1 SGHAT and CDR2 FQNNGV. A second PCR, run for about 6 to 12 cycles, used a sample-barcoded 5' primer plus a J-beta primer mix. With 12 random nucleotides, a template-switch adaptor tagged each individual cDNA molecule. All samples gave at least 2.5 million CDR3-containing paired-end reads. TCRdb re-called the 5' RACE reads with MiXCR, one entry per CDR3 protein. The data contain about 1.6 million distinct CDR3 sequences, roughly a third of them seen just once; the ten biggest clones take up about 11%. This clonotype was seen only a few times. Antigen unknown. Healthy individuals of Caucasian origin from Russia, aged 6 to 90, served as donors.

Sequenced input: blood. The rearrangement links TRBV11-2 to TRBJ2-5, with TRBD2 identical over 15 bases. The clonotype originates from a woman aged 25 to 39 in good health. The CDR3 sequence: CASSQGTSGRQETQYF. The CDR3 bases are TGTGCCAGCAGCCAGGGGACTAGCGGGAGGCAAGAGACCCAGTACTTC.